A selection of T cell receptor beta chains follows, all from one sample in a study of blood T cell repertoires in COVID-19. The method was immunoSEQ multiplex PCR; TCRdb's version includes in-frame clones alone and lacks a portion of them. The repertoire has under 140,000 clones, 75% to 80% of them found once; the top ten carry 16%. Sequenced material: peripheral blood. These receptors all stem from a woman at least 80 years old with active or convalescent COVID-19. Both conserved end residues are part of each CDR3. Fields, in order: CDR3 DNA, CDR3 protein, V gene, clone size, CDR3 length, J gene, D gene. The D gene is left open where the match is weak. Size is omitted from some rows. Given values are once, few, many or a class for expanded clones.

TGTGCCAGCAGTGAACAACCAGGGGGCTATGGCTACACCTTC | CASSEQPGGYGYTF | TRBV25-1 | NA | 14 | TRBJ1-2 | TRBD1
TGTGCCAGCTGGGAGGGAGGAACTAATGAAAAACTGTTTTTT | CASWEGGTNEKLFF | TRBV2 | NA | 14 | TRBJ1-4 | NA
TGTGCCACCGGCATACTAGCGCGGAACACCGGGGAGCTGTTTTTT | CATGILARNTGELFF | TRBV6-5 | few | 15 | TRBJ2-2 | TRBD2
TGTGCCAGCAGCTTGGAGACTAGCGGAGGCCGGGTAGTCGGCACCGGGGAGCTGTTTTTT | CASSLETSGGRVVGTGELFF | TRBV5-4 | NA | 20 | TRBJ2-2 | TRBD2
TGTGCCAGCAGCACCAGGACAGGGGGTCAGTCTGGAAACACCATATATTTT | CASSTRTGGQSGNTIYF | TRBV5-4 | few | 17 | TRBJ1-3 | TRBD1
TGCGCCAGCAGCTTTAGCGGGAACTACGAGCAGTACTTC | CASSFSGNYEQYF | TRBV5-1 | once | 13 | TRBJ2-7 | TRBD2
TGTGCCAGCAGACTCAGGGGCTCTAGGTCTTATAATTCACTCCTCCACTTT | CASRLRGSRSYNSLLHF | TRBV28 | NA | 17 | TRBJ1-6 | NA
TGCGCCAGCAGCTTACTAGCGGGAGGGCCCGGGTCCAAAAACATTCAGTACTTC | CASSLLAGGPGSKNIQYF | TRBV10-2 | few | 18 | TRBJ2-4 | TRBD2
TGTGCCAGCAGCACTGGGACAGAAAACATTCTGTACTTC | CASSTGTENILYF | TRBV11-2 | once | 13 | TRBJ2-4 | TRBD1
TGTGCCAGCAGGACCGGGACAGAGTTCGTCCCCTTTAATGAAAAACTGTTTTTT | CASRTGTEFVPFNEKLFF | TRBV28 | once | 18 | TRBJ1-4 | TRBD1
TGTGCCAGCAGCGTAGCGGAGGGCCTGGAGACCCAGTACTTC | CASSVAEGLETQYF | TRBV9 | NA | 14 | TRBJ2-5 | NA
TGTGCCACCAGGACTAGGACCGGATCCTATATTTCACCCCTCCACTTT | CATRTRTGSYISPLHF | TRBV15 | once | 16 | TRBJ1-6 | NA
TGTGCCAGCAGCGTAGAAATCGGCGGGACGGGCGGGGAGCTGTTTTTT | CASSVEIGGTGGELFF | TRBV9 | NA | 16 | TRBJ2-2 | NA
TGCGCCAGCAGCTGGGCCTCACTAGCTACCACAGATACGCAGTATTTT | CASSWASLATTDTQYF | TRBV5-1 | NA | 16 | TRBJ2-3 | NA
TGTGCCAGCAGCCGAGAACCGGGACTAGCGGGAGGGGATACGTGGGAGCAGTACTTC | CASSREPGLAGGDTWEQYF | TRBV4-2 | NA | 19 | TRBJ2-7 | TRBD2
TGTGCCAGCAGCCCAACCGGGGGAGGGTTGGAGACCCAGTACTTC | CASSPTGGGLETQYF | TRBV7-9 | once | 15 | TRBJ2-5 | TRBD2
TGCAGCGTTGGGCAACCGGGACAGGGGGCTTTGGTGGGCGAGCAGTACTTC | CSVGQPGQGALVGEQYF | TRBV29-1 | NA | 17 | TRBJ2-7 | TRBD1
TGTGCCAGCACCCAAAGGACAGGGGACTCACCCCTCCACTTT | CASTQRTGDSPLHF | TRBV2 | NA | 14 | TRBJ1-6 | TRBD1
TGTGCCAGCAGCTTAGGGGGCAGGAACACTGAAGCTTTCTTT | CASSLGGRNTEAFF | TRBV11-2 | NA | 14 | TRBJ1-1 | NA
TGTGCCAGTAGTACCTACACTAGCGCGAATGAGCAGTTCTTC | CASSTYTSANEQFF | TRBV19 | NA | 14 | TRBJ2-1 | TRBD2
TGTGCCAGCAGCTTACCACAGGGCTCCTATAATTCACCCCTCCACTTT | CASSLPQGSYNSPLHF | TRBV7-2 | NA | 16 | TRBJ1-6 | NA
TGTGCCAGCTCATTTCAGGCAACTAATGAAAAACTGTTTTTT | CASSFQATNEKLFF | TRBV18 | NA | 14 | TRBJ1-4 | NA
TGTGCCAGCAGCCGCAACAGGGACAATGAGCAGTTCTTC | CASSRNRDNEQFF | TRBV11-3 | NA | 13 | TRBJ2-1 | NA
TGTGCCAGTAGTATAGTAGTTGACTACGAGCAGTACTTC | CASSIVVDYEQYF | TRBV19 | NA | 13 | TRBJ2-7 | NA
TGCGCCAGCAGCTTTCCTAGCGGAGAACGCCGGCAGTTCTTC | CASSFPSGERRQFF | TRBV5-1 | NA | 14 | TRBJ2-1 | TRBD2
TGTGCCAGCAGTCTAAGGATGGGAGGCCACAATGAGCAGTTCTTC | CASSLRMGGHNEQFF | TRBV27 | NA | 15 | TRBJ2-1 | NA
TGTGCCAGCAGTGTAAACAGGGGGGACGAGCAGTACTTC | CASSVNRGDEQYF | TRBV2 | few | 13 | TRBJ2-7 | TRBD1
TGTGCCAGCAGCCAAGAAGGGCTAGCGGCGCGACTTGAGCAGTTCTTC | CASSQEGLAARLEQFF | TRBV14 | few | 16 | TRBJ2-1 | TRBD2
TGTGCCACCTCCCAGGGAAGATTTGGCACCGGGGAGCTGTTTTTT | CATSQGRFGTGELFF | TRBV7-9 | NA | 15 | TRBJ2-2 | NA
TGTGCCAGCACCCCCCGGGACAGGGGGCGACGGAGCAATCAGCCCCAGCATTTT | CASTPRDRGRRSNQPQHF | TRBV28 | NA | 18 | TRBJ1-5 | TRBD1
TGTGCCAGCAGCCGCCGACTAGCGGGAGGTTTCGGGGAGCTGTTTTTT | CASSRRLAGGFGELFF | TRBV7-8 | NA | 16 | TRBJ2-2 | TRBD2
TGTGCCACCAGCAGAGATCTTCCGAGTTTTTTGATAGAGCAGTACTTC | CATSRDLPSFLIEQYF | TRBV15 | once | 16 | TRBJ2-7 | NA
TGTGCCAGCAGCCAAGAAGTGAGGCTAAGCTCCTACAATGAGCAGTTCTTC | CASSQEVRLSSYNEQFF | TRBV3-1/TRBV3-2 | NA | 17 | TRBJ2-1 | NA
TGTGCCAGCAGCGTAGATCCAGGGATAGGTGGAAACACCATATATTTT | CASSVDPGIGGNTIYF | TRBV9 | few | 16 | TRBJ1-3 | NA
TGTGCCAGCAGCTCCCCGGGACAGGGCTACGAGCAGTACTTC | CASSSPGQGYEQYF | TRBV7-2 | few | 14 | TRBJ2-7 | TRBD1
TGCGCCAGCAGCCAAGATCCCGGCCTAGCGTTAATACCTGAGCAGTTCTTC | CASSQDPGLALIPEQFF | TRBV4-1 | NA | 17 | TRBJ2-1 | NA
TGTGCCTGGAGACTAGCGGCGAACACCGGGGAGCTGTTTTTT | CAWRLAANTGELFF | TRBV30 | NA | 14 | TRBJ2-2 | TRBD2
TGTGCCAGCAGCTTTAGGGAGGGGGATACGCAGTATTTT | CASSFREGDTQYF | TRBV7-3 | NA | 13 | TRBJ2-3 | TRBD2
TGTGCCAGCAGCGCAACAGGAGTCCAAGAGACCCAGTACTTC | CASSATGVQETQYF | TRBV5-4 | NA | 14 | TRBJ2-5 | NA
TGTGCCAGCAGCCTAGGCCGGGGCACCGGGGAGCTGTTTTTT | CASSLGRGTGELFF | TRBV7-8 | NA | 14 | TRBJ2-2 | NA
TGTGCCAGCAGAAGGGGATCCACTGAAGCTTTCTTT | CASRRGSTEAFF | TRBV2 | few | 12 | TRBJ1-1 | NA
TGTGCCAGCAGCCAAGGTCACTCGGCCTACGAGCAGTACTTC | CASSQGHSAYEQYF | TRBV3-1/TRBV3-2 | NA | 14 | TRBJ2-7 | NA
TGTGCCAGCAGCCAAATGGGGCCGAGGTTGGAGCAGTTCTTC | CASSQMGPRLEQFF | TRBV28 | once | 14 | TRBJ2-1 | NA
TGCGCCAGCAGCCAACAATGGACTAGCGGGAGCTATCAAGAGACCCAGTACTTC | CASSQQWTSGSYQETQYF | TRBV4-3 | NA | 18 | TRBJ2-5 | TRBD2
TGTGCCCCTGGCGGGGCAGTTGGAAACACCATATATTTT | CAPGGAVGNTIYF | TRBV21-1 | NA | 13 | TRBJ1-3 | NA
TGTGCCAGCTCACCACTCCAGACAGGCAACTCCTACAATGAGCAGTTCTTC | CASSPLQTGNSYNEQFF | TRBV18 | NA | 17 | TRBJ2-1 | NA
TGCGCCAGCAGCTTGGACAGTACCTACAATGAGCAGTTCTTC | CASSLDSTYNEQFF | TRBV5-1 | once | 14 | TRBJ2-1 | NA
TGCAGCGTCGGGAGCGGACTGCAAGAGACCCAGTACTTC | CSVGSGLQETQYF | TRBV29-1 | few | 13 | TRBJ2-5 | NA
TGCGCCAGCAGTGAGACACAGGGACGCTCCTACGAGCAGTACTTC | CASSETQGRSYEQYF | TRBV10-2 | once | 15 | TRBJ2-7 | NA